This entry is about one TCR beta chain. The data stem from a study of blood T cell repertoires in COVID-19. Trimming pared 3 bases from V and 6 bases from J, leaving 11 bases between. CDR1 and CDR2 (germline): MNHNS, SASEGT. This CDR3 has 13 amino acids. Data came from immunoSEQ multiplex PCR; TCRdb stores just in-frame clones and leaves some out. The data contain approximately 75,000 clones, about 74% of them singletons. V and J are TRBV6-1 and TRBJ1-1, with D perhaps matching TRBD1 (5 bases). The sequencing input was peripheral blood. This receptor was taken from a human donor with acute or convalescent COVID-19. The donor label of this sample is uncertain. DNA for the CDR3: TGTGCCAGCAGTGAGCGCGGGGGGGCTGAAGCTTTCTTT. Translating gives CASSERGGAEAFF.